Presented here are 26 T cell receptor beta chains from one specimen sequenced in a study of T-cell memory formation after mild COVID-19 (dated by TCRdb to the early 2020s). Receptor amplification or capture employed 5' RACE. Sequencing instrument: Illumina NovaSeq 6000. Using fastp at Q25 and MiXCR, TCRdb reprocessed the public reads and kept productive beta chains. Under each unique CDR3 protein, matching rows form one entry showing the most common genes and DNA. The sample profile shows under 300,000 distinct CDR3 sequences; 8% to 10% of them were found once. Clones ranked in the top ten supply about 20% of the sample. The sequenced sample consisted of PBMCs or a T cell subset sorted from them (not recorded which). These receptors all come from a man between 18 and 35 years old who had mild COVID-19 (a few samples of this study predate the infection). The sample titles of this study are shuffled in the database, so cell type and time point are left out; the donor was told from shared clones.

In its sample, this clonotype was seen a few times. The CDR3 region is CASSLTTGGTEAFF. The CDR3 coding sequence is TGCGCCAGCAGCTTGACCACGGGGGGCACTGAAGCTTTCTTT. The rearrangement links TRBV5-1 to TRBJ1-1; tentative D call: TRBD1 (5 bases). Germline V gives CDR1 SGHRS, CDR2 YFSETQ. The V end was cut by 1 base, the J end by 4 bases, with 11 bases between. This CDR3 has 14 residues. Together with reference TRBV5-1 and TRBJ1-1, the CDR3 gives the full variable domain: KAGVTQTPRYLIKTRGQQVTLSCSPISGHRSVSWYQQTPGQGLQFLFEYFSETQRNKGNFPGRFSGRQFSNSRSEMNVSTLELGDSALYLCASSLTTGGTEAFFGQGTRLTVV.

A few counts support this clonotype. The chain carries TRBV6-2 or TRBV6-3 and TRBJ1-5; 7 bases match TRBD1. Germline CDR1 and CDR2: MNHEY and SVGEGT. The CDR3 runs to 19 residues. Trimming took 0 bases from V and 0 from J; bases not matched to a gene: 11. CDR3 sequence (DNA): TGTGCCAGCAGTTACTCGAGCCGGGACAGAGCCTATAGCAATCAGCCCCAGCATTTT. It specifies CASSYSSRDRAYSNQPQHF.

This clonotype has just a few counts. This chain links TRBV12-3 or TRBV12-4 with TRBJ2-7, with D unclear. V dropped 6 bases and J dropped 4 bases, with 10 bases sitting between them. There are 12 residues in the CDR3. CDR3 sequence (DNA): TGTGCCAGCAGCCGACACAGTTACGAGCAGTACTTC. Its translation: CASSRHSYEQYF.

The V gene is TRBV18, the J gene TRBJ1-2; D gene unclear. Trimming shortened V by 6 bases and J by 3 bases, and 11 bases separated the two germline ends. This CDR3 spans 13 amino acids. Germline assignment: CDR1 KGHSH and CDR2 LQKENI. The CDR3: CASSPSGDYGYTF. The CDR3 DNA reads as TGTGCCAGCTCCCCATCAGGTGACTATGGCTACACCTTC.

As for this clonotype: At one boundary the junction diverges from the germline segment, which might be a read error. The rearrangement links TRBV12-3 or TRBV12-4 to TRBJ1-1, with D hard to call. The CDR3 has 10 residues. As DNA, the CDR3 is TGCCCGAAGGGCAACACTGAAGCTTTCTTT. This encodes CPKGNTEAFF.

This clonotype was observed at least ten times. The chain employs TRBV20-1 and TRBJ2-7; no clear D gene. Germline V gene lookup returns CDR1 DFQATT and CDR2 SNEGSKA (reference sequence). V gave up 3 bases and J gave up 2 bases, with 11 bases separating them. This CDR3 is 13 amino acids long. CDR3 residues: CSARLGHAYEQYF. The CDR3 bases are TGCAGTGCTAGGCTGGGCCATGCCTACGAGCAGTACTTC.

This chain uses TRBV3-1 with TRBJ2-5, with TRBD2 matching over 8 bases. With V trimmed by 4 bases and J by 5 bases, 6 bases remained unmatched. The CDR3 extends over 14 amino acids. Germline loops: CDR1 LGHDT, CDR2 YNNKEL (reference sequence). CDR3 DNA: TGTGCCAGCAGCCCGTCGGGGGGGGTCGAGACCCAGTACTTC. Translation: CASSPSGGVETQYF.

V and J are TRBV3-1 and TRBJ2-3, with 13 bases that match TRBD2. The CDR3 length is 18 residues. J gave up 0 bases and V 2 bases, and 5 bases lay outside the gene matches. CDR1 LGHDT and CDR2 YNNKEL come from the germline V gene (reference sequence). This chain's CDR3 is CASSQRSTSGGSTDTQYF. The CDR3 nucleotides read TGTGCCAGCAGCCAACGGTCGACTAGCGGGGGGAGCACAGATACGCAGTATTTT.

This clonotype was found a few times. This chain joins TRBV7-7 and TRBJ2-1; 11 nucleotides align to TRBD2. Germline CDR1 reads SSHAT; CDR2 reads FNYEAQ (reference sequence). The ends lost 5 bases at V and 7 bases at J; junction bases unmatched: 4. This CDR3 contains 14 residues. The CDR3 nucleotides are TGTGCCAGCAGCCACGGGACTAGCGGTAATGAGCAGTTCTTC. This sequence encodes CASSHGTSGNEQFF. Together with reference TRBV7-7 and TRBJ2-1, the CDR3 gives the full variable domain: GAGVSQSPRYKVTKRGQDVTLRCDPISSHATLYWYQQALGQGPEFLTYFNYEAQPDKSGLPSDRFSAERPEGSISTLTIQRTEQRDSAMYRCASSHGTSGNEQFFGPGTRLTVL.

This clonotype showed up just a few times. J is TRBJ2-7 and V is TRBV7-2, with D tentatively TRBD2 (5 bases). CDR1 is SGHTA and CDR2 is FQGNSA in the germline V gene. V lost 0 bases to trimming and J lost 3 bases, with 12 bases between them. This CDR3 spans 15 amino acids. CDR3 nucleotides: TGTGCCAGCAGCTTAGCAAGCGGCGTGCGCTACGAGCAGTACTTC. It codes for CASSLASGVRYEQYF.

The DNA of the CDR3 is TGTGCCAGCACCTACGAAATGTACACAGCCAAGAACACCGGGGAGCTGTTTTTT. Translated: CASTYEMYTAKNTGELFF. The chain has TRBV6-2 or TRBV6-3 and TRBJ2-2; D gene unclear. Per germline, CDR1 MNHEY and CDR2 SVGEGT. The CDR3 covers 18 residues. Trimming took 7 bases from V and 1 from J, leaving 22 bases between them.

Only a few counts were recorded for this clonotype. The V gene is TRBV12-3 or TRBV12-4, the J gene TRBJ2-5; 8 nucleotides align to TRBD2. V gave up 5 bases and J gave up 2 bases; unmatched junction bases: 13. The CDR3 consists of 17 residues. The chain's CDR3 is CASSLGQIAGRQETQYF. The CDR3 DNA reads TGTGCCAGCAGTCTAGGACAAATAGCGGGGCGACAAGAGACCCAGTACTTC.

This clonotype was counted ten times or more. CDR3 residues: CASSQVTPGLDTQYF. In DNA form, the CDR3 reads TGTGCCAGCAGCCAAGTCACCCCGGGTCTGGATACGCAGTATTTT. The chain has TRBV4-2 and TRBJ2-3; D gene uncertain. The CDR3 contains 15 residues. Germline V CDR1 and CDR2: LGHNA, YNFKEQ. V was shortened by 1 base and J by 6 bases, with 14 bases between the two germline ends.

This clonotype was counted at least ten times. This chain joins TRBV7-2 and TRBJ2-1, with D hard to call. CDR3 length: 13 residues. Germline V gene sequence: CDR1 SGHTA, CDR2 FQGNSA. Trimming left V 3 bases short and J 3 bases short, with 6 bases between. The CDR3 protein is CASSFTNYNEQFF. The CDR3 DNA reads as TGTGCCAGCAGCTTTACTAACTACAATGAGCAGTTCTTC. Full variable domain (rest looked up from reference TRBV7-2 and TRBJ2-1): GAGVSQSPSNKVTEKGKDVELRCDPISGHTALYWYRQSLGQGLEFLIYFQGNSAPDKSGLPSDRFSAERTGGSVSTLTIQRTQQEDSAVYLCASSFTNYNEQFFGPGTRLTVL.

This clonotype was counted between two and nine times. The CDR3 protein is CSARDPRGMWETQYF. CDR3 in DNA: TGCAGTGCTAGAGATCCGCGGGGGATGTGGGAGACCCAGTACTTC. The rearrangement joins TRBV20-1 to TRBJ2-5, with 7 bases fitting TRBD2. Losses at the gene ends were 0 bases for V and 5 bases for J; bases not matched to a gene: 9. The CDR3 runs to 15 residues. Germline-derived CDR1 and CDR2 are DFQATT and SNEGSKA (reference sequence).

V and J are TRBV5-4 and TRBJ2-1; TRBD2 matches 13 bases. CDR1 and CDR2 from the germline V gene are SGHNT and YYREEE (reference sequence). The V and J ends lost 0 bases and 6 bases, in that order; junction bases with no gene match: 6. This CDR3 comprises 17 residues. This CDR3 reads CASSLELAGGPSNEQFF. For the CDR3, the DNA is TGTGCCAGCAGCTTGGAACTAGCGGGGGGGCCGTCCAATGAGCAGTTCTTC.

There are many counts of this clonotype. In DNA, the CDR3 is TGCAGTGCCAGGCCGCGCCAGGGAGGGACCGGGGAGCTGTTTTTT. It codes for CSARPRQGGTGELFF. This chain joins TRBV20-1 and TRBJ2-2; 7 bases line up with TRBD2. The CDR3 consists of 15 residues. The ends lost 6 bases at V and 5 bases at J; junction bases unmatched: 12. Germline CDR1 DFQATT, CDR2 SNEGSKA (reference sequence).

The CDR3 DNA follows: TGTGCCAGCAGCTTCCAGGGGGGTGGCGGAGATACGCAGTATTTT. Its translation: CASSFQGGGGDTQYF. The J gene is TRBJ2-3, the V gene TRBV7-3; the D gene is possibly TRBD1 (7 bases). The CDR3 totals 15 residues. Germline V gene sequence: CDR1 SGHTA, CDR2 FQGTGA. V shed 3 bases and J shed 5 bases, with 15 bases lying between them.

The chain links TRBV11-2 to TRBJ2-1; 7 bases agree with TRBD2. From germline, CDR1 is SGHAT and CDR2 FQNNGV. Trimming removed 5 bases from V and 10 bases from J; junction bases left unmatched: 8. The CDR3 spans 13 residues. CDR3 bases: TGTGCCAGCAGCCTAGCGGCCGGGTGGGAGCAGTTCTTC. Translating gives CASSLAAGWEQFF.

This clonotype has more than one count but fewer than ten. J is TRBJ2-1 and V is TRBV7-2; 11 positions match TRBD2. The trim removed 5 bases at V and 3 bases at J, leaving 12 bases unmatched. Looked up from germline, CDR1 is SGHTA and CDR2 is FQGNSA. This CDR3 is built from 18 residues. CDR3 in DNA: TGTGCCAGCAGCGTCCTTAGCGGGGGGGGCTCAAACTACAATGAGCAGTTCTTC. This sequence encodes CASSVLSGGGSNYNEQFF.

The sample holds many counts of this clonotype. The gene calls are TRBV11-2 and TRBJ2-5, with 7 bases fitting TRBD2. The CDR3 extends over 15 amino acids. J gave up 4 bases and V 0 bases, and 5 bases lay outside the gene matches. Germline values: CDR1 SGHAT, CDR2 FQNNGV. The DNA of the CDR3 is TGTGCCAGCAGCTTAGATCGTGGCGGGGGAGAGACCCAGTACTTC. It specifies CASSLDRGGGETQYF. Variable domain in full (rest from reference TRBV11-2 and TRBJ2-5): EAGVAQSPRYKIIEKRQSVAFWCNPISGHATLYWYQQILGQGPKLLIQFQNNGVVDDSQLPKDRFSAERLKGVDSTLKIQPAKLEDSAVYLCASSLDRGGGETQYFGPGTRLLVL.

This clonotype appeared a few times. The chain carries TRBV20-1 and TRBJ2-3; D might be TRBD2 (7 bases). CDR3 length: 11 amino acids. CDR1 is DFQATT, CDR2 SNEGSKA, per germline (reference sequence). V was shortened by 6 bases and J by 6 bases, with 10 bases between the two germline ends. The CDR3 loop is CSAGGGDTQYF. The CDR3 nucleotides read TGCAGTGCGGGAGGGGGGGATACGCAGTATTTT.

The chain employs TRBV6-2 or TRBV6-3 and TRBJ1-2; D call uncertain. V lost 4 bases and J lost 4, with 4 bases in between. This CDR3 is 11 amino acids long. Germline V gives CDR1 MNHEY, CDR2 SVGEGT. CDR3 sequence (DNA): TGTGCCAGCAGTTGGGCCTATGGCTACACCTTC. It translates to CASSWAYGYTF.

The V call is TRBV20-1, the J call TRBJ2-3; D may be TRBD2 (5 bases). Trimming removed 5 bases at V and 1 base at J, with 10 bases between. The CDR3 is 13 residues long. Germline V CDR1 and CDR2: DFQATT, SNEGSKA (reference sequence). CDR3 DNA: TGCAGTGCTCGGGGTAGTGGCACAGATACGCAGTATTTT. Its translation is CSARGSGTDTQYF.

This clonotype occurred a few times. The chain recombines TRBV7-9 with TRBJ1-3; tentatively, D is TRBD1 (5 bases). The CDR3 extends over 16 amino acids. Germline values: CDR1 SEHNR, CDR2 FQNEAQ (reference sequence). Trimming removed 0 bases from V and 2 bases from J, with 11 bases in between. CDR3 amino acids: CASSLARVGAGNTIYF. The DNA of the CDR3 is TGTGCCAGCAGCTTAGCGCGGGTAGGGGCTGGAAACACCATATATTTT.

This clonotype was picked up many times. The CDR3 loop is CASSPGTVQETQYF. CDR3 nucleotide sequence: TGCGCCAGCAGCCCGGGGACGGTCCAAGAGACCCAGTACTTC. The rearrangement uses TRBV5-1 and TRBJ2-5; D is tentatively TRBD1 or TRBD2 (5 bases each). This CDR3 is 14 amino acids long. Trimming removed 4 bases from V and 1 base from J, with 11 bases in between. In germline, CDR1 is SGHRS, CDR2 YFSETQ.